The 27 T cell receptor beta chains reported below all come from one sample, sequenced in a study of long-term antiretroviral therapy in people with HIV. The authors ran the immunoSEQ assay, v3.0, at survey level. Libraries were prepared by immunoSEQ multiplex PCR; TCRdb keeps only in-frame clonotypes and omits some of them. The table includes about 34,000 clones, 94% detected once. The sequenced sample was unsorted PBMCs, obtained 5 to 5.5 years after starting antiretroviral therapy. All receptors derive from a woman between 45 and 65 years old with HIV.

The gene calls are TRBV5-1 and TRBJ2-7; D not resolved. The CDR3 is 14 residues long. V gave up 1 base and J gave up 0 bases, with 8 bases separating them. Germline V gene sequence: CDR1 SGHRS, CDR2 YFSETQ. This chain's CDR3 is CASSLPGHSYEQYF. The CDR3, as DNA: TGCGCCAGCAGCTTGCCCGGGCACTCCTACGAGCAGTACTTC.

As concerns this clone: One junction end does not reproduce the germline sequence, and a read error may be involved. The chain has TRBV7-7 and TRBJ2-6, with unresolved D. CDR3 length equals 15 residues. Germline CDR1 reads SSHAT; CDR2 reads FNYEAQ (reference sequence). CDR3 DNA: TGTGCTAGCAGCTTAGGAAGCTCTGGGGCCAACGTCCTGACTTTC. Translating gives CASSLGSSGANVLTF. Full variable domain (missing parts from reference TRBV7-7 and TRBJ2-6): GAGVSQSPRYKVTKRGQDVTLRCDPISSHATLYWYQQALGQGPEFLTYFNYEAQPDKSGLPSDRFSAERPEGSISTLTIQRTEQRDSAMYRCASSLGSSGANVLTFGAGSRLTVL.

V is TRBV2 and J is TRBJ1-5; D is unresolved. V gave up 3 bases and J gave up 2 bases, with 11 bases separating them. The CDR3 loop spans 15 amino acids. Germline V gene lookup returns CDR1 SNHLY and CDR2 FYNNEI. The CDR3 sequence: CASSDDTVGNQPQHF. The CDR3 DNA sequence: TGTGCCAGCAGTGACGATACAGTAGGCAATCAGCCCCAGCATTTT.

The rearrangement links TRBV6-1 to TRBJ2-1, with D unresolved. CDR1 and CDR2 from the germline V gene are MNHNS and SASEGT. The ends were cut back, 8 bases at V and 3 bases at J, with 5 bases in the middle. CDR3 size: 11 residues. The DNA for the CDR3 is TGTGCCAGCGCGGACTACAATGAGCAGTTCTTC. Encoded protein: CASADYNEQFF.

The chain is built from TRBV5-1 and TRBJ2-3, with D possibly TRBD1 on 6 matching bases. This CDR3 is 14 amino acids long. V was clipped by 0 bases and J by 6 bases, with 11 bases between them. CDR1 SGHRS and CDR2 YFSETQ come from the germline V gene. In DNA, the CDR3 is TGCGCCAGCAGCTTGGAGGCAGGGGACGATACGCAGTATTTT. This sequence encodes CASSLEAGDDTQYF.

The chain has TRBV6-5 and TRBJ1-2; 9 positions agree with TRBD1. Germline CDR1 MNHEY, CDR2 SVGAGI. CDR3 size: 15 residues. J was trimmed by 9 bases and V by 4 bases; bases with no gene match: 12. The CDR3: CASSWDGQGKGSYTF. CDR3 DNA: TGTGCCAGCAGTTGGGACGGACAGGGGAAGGGGAGCTACACCTTC.

This chain uses TRBV18 with TRBJ2-7, with D tentatively TRBD1 (6 bases). Trimming removed 3 bases at V and 3 bases at J, with 18 bases between. The CDR3 is 16 amino acids. Per germline, CDR1 KGHSH and CDR2 LQKENI. CDR3 protein: CASSPNGPGASYEQYF. The CDR3 DNA is TGTGCCAGCTCACCTAACGGGCCAGGGGCCAGCTACGAGCAGTACTTC.

This clone was counted once. V gene TRBV11-2 combines with J gene TRBJ1-5, with D tentatively TRBD1 (6 bases). V lost 5 bases and J lost 0, with 11 bases in between. This CDR3 has 15 amino acids. Germline loops: CDR1 SGHAT, CDR2 FQNNGV. CDR3 residues: CASSGPGHSNQPQHF. The CDR3, as DNA: TGTGCCAGCAGCGGCCCGGGACATAGCAATCAGCCCCAGCATTTT. Combining the CDR3 with reference TRBV11-2 and TRBJ1-5 gives the whole variable domain EAGVAQSPRYKIIEKRQSVAFWCNPISGHATLYWYQQILGQGPKLLIQFQNNGVVDDSQLPKDRFSAERLKGVDSTLKIQPAKLEDSAVYLCASSGPGHSNQPQHFGDGTRLSIL.

The rearrangement links TRBV18 to TRBJ2-7; 9 nucleotides line up with TRBD1. This CDR3 comprises 15 residues. The V gene's germline CDR1 is KGHSH and CDR2 LQKENI. The ends lost 0 bases at V and 5 bases at J; junction bases unmatched: 5. CDR3 nucleotides: TGTGCCAGCTCACCACCACAGGGGGCAAGAAACGAGCAGTACTTC. It codes for CASSPPQGARNEQYF.

In DNA, the CDR3 is TGTGCCAGTAGCCGCTTGGTGACCTCCTTGGGGAACACTGAAGCTTTCTTT. Translated, it gives CASSRLVTSLGNTEAFF. V usage is TRBV19 and J usage is TRBJ1-1; no clear D. The V end lost 6 bases, the J end lost 1 base, and 21 bases lay between the germline ends. Germline V gene data show CDR1 as LNHDA and CDR2 as SQIVND (reference sequence). This CDR3 region has 17 residues.

The genes are TRBV6-1 and TRBJ2-2, with TRBD2 matching over 10 bases. The V gene end was trimmed by 2 bases and the J gene end by 4 bases; junction bases not matched to a gene: 4. The CDR3 contains 16 residues. The V gene's germline CDR1 is MNHNS and CDR2 SASEGT. The CDR3 here is CASSERAGGPTGELFF. The CDR3 DNA reads as TGTGCCAGCAGTGAAAGAGCGGGGGGGCCCACCGGGGAGCTGTTTTTT.

The chain couples TRBV6-6 to TRBJ1-1; the match to TRBD1 covers 7 bases. CDR3 length: 13 amino acids. Trimming at V came to 6 bases and at J to 1 base, leaving 2 bases not matched to a gene. From germline, CDR1 is MNHNY and CDR2 SVGAGI (reference sequence). This CDR3 reads CASSGQANTEAFF. The CDR3 region has the DNA TGTGCCAGCAGCGGACAGGCGAACACTGAAGCTTTCTTT.

This clone has only one observation. The chain employs TRBV7-2 and TRBJ2-2; the match to TRBD2 covers 11 bases. CDR3 length: 17 amino acids. Germline V CDR1 and CDR2: SGHTA, FQGNSA. V lost 5 bases to trimming and J lost 4 bases; unmatched junction nucleotides: 9. The CDR3 DNA follows: TGTGCCAGCAGCCCCGGTTTAGCGGGGGGGCCCACCGGGGAGCTGTTTTTT. Its protein is CASSPGLAGGPTGELFF.

This sequence joins TRBV5-4 and TRBJ2-1, with 10 bases matching TRBD2. V dropped 5 bases and J dropped 5; count of bases not matched to a gene: 4. Germline V gene sequence: CDR1 SGHNT, CDR2 YYREEE (reference sequence). The CDR3 covers 14 residues. DNA of the CDR3: TGTGCCAGCAGAATACTAGCGGGGCACAATGAGCAGTTCTTC. It specifies CASRILAGHNEQFF.

Details on this clone: A junction boundary mismatches the germline segment, possibly from a read error. The chain recombines TRBV7-7 with TRBJ2-3; the D gene could be TRBD1 or TRBD2 (7 bases each). Germline V gene lookup returns CDR1 SSHAT and CDR2 FNYEAQ (reference sequence). This CDR3 region has 14 residues. The CDR3: CASSLGRGPDTQYF. DNA for the CDR3: TGTGCTAGCAGCTTAGGGAGGGGGCCAGATACGCAGTATTTT.

The gene calls are TRBV4-2 and TRBJ2-3; D might be TRBD2 (6 bases). Trimming cost V 0 bases and J 1 base, with 11 bases left between them. Germline CDR1 and CDR2: LGHNA and YNFKEQ. This CDR3 has 16 amino acids. The CDR3 sequence is CASSQDRAGGTDTQYF. Here the CDR3 DNA reads TGTGCCAGCAGCCAAGATCGAGCGGGTGGCACAGATACGCAGTATTTT.

The gene calls are TRBV11-2 and TRBJ2-3, with 8 bases fitting TRBD2. J gave up 6 bases and V 6 bases, and 11 bases lay outside the gene matches. Germline V gene sequence: CDR1 SGHAT, CDR2 FQNNGV. The CDR3 loop spans 15 amino acids. CDR3: CASRIYGGASDTQYF. The DNA of the CDR3 is TGTGCCAGCAGGATCTACGGGGGGGCTTCCGATACGCAGTATTTT.

The gene calls are TRBV18 and TRBJ1-2, with D possibly TRBD1 on 5 matching bases. The CDR3 sequence is 15 residues long. Trimming shortened V by 2 bases and J by 5 bases, and 15 bases separated the two germline ends. Germline-derived CDR1 and CDR2 are KGHSH and LQKENI. In DNA, the CDR3 is TGTGCCAGCTCACCAGCGGCGGGACCCCTATATGGCTACACCTTC. This sequence encodes CASSPAAGPLYGYTF.

The chain couples TRBV4-1 to TRBJ2-7; D is possibly TRBD2 (6 bases). Between the trimmed V and J ends, which lost 4 bases and 6 bases, there was a span of 16 bases. Looked up from germline, CDR1 is MGHRA and CDR2 is YSYEKL. There are 14 residues in the CDR3. CDR3 protein: CASSRGTDGAEQYF. The CDR3, as DNA: TGCGCCAGCAGCCGCGGGACGGATGGGGCCGAGCAGTACTTC.

Concerning this clone: Its ends do not fully match the called genes, so a read error is possible. The chain employs TRBV10-3 and TRBJ2-7; weak D call: TRBD1 (6 bases). Germline V gives CDR1 ENHRY, CDR2 SYGVKD. The CDR3 runs to 11 residues. The CDR3 loop is CAISEWGTKIF. CDR3 nucleotide sequence: TGTGCCATCAGTGAGTGGGGGACAAAAATCTTC.

The V gene is TRBV10-3, the J gene TRBJ1-1; D gene ambiguous. V was trimmed by 11 bases and J by 5 bases, leaving 12 bases between them. In germline, CDR1 is ENHRY, CDR2 SYGVKD. The CDR3 length is 11 residues. This chain's CDR3 is CAAGEWTEAFF. CDR3 sequence (DNA): TGTGCCGCCGGGGAGTGGACTGAAGCTTTCTTT.

V and J are TRBV18 and TRBJ1-5, with D perhaps matching TRBD1 (5 bases). The CDR3 consists of 14 residues. Germline CDR1 is KGHSH and CDR2 is LQKENI. Trimming took 0 bases from V and 6 from J, leaving 9 bases between them. CDR3 in amino acids: CASSPPGPGQPQHF. CDR3 DNA: TGTGCCAGCTCACCACCGGGACCAGGTCAGCCCCAGCATTTT.

The CDR3 DNA reads as TGTGCCAGCAGGGCAGGGGGAAACACCGGGGAGCTGTTTTTT. This sequence encodes CASRAGGNTGELFF. This chain links TRBV27 with TRBJ2-2; 7 bases agree with TRBD1. Per the germline V gene, CDR1 is MNHEY and CDR2 is SMNVEV (reference sequence). CDR3 size: 14 residues. Trimming cost V 6 bases and J 2 bases; bases outside gene matches: 3.

The chain recombines TRBV30 with TRBJ1-2; a weak D match, TRBD1 (6 bases). V was pared by 0 bases and J by 4 bases, with 12 bases between. Germline assignment: CDR1 GTSNPN and CDR2 SVGIG (reference sequence). CDR3 length: 14 amino acids. Written as DNA, the CDR3 is TGTGCCTGGAGTGTAACCAGGGGCCTCTATGGCTACACCTTC. It specifies CAWSVTRGLYGYTF.

This chain connects TRBV7-9 to TRBJ2-7; 7 nucleotides line up with TRBD1. The V gene end was trimmed by 4 bases and the J gene end by 2 bases; junction bases not matched to a gene: 11. CDR3 length: 16 residues. The germline gives CDR1 SEHNR, CDR2 FQNEAQ (reference sequence). CDR3 region: CASSSRPGQLAYEQYF. CDR3 DNA sequence: TGTGCCAGCAGCTCAAGACCGGGACAGCTTGCCTACGAGCAGTACTTC.

J is TRBJ1-2 and V is TRBV18; 8 positions agree with TRBD1. The CDR3 runs to 16 residues. V lost 2 bases to trimming and J lost 3 bases; unmatched junction nucleotides: 8. Germline values: CDR1 KGHSH, CDR2 LQKENI. The CDR3, as DNA: TGTGCCAGCTCACCAATGGACAGGGCGGTGGACTATGGCTACACCTTC. Protein sequence: CASSPMDRAVDYGYTF. The whole variable domain, filled in from reference TRBV18 and TRBJ1-2, reads NAGVMQNPRHLVRRRGQEARLRCSPMKGHSHVYWYRQLPEEGLKFMVYLQKENIIDESGMPKERFSAEFPKEGPSILRIQQVVRGDSAAYFCASSPMDRAVDYGYTFGSGTRLTVV.

The gene calls are TRBV16 and TRBJ2-2, with D uncertain. The length of the CDR3 is 15 residues. The germline V gene has CDR1 KGHSY and CDR2 FQNENV. V was cut by 2 bases and J by 1 base, with 8 bases left in between. CDR3 bases: TGTGCCAGCAGCCAAAAGTTTCAGAACACCGGGGAGCTGTTTTTT. This encodes CASSQKFQNTGELFF.